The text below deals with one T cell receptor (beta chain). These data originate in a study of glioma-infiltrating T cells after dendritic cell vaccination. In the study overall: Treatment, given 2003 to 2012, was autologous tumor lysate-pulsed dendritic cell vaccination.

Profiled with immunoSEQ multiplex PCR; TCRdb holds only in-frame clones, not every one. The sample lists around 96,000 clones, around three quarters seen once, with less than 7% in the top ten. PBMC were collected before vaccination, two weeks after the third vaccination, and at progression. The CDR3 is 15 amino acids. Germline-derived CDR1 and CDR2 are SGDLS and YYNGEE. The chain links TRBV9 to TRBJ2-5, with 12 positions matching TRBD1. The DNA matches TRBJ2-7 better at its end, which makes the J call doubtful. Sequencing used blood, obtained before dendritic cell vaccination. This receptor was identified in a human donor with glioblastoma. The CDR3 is CASSVQGQGADEQYF. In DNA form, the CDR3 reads TGTGCCAGCAGCGTACAGGGACAGGGGGCCGACGAGCAGTACTTC.